The 2 T cell receptor beta chains below all came from one sample that was sequenced in a study of a mutant IDH1 vaccine in newly diagnosed glioma. No antigen is known for these receptors. Time point here: week 23, last vaccination. Alongside topical imiquimod, each dose of vaccine comprised 300 ug of mutant IDH1 20-mer peptide. Sequencing was performed with immunoSEQ multiplex PCR; in TCRdb, only in-frame clones are kept and a portion is missing. This table holds tens of thousands of clones, roughly 79% found once. This specimen was PBMCs, taken from a glioma patient whose treatment included an IDH1 peptide vaccine. The receptors come from a woman between 40 and 50 years old with glioma. Some clones in this sample may be carry-over from other donors' samples.

V is TRBV5-1 and J is TRBJ1-3, with D possibly TRBD1 on 6 matching bases. The CDR3 is 14 residues long. V lost 0 bases, J lost 8 bases, and 12 bases lay in between. Germline CDR1 is SGHRS and CDR2 is YFSETQ. CDR3 nucleotides: TGCGCCAGCAGCTTGGAAGGGGGTCCCTACACCATATATTTT. Translation gives CASSLEGGPYTIYF. Using reference TRBV5-1 and TRBJ1-3 for the parts outside the CDR3, the full variable domain is KAGVTQTPRYLIKTRGQQVTLSCSPISGHRSVSWYQQTPGQGLQFLFEYFSETQRNKGNFPGRFSGRQFSNSRSEMNVSTLELGDSALYLCASSLEGGPYTIYFGEGSWLTVV.

The chain joins TRBV9 to TRBJ2-7; D not resolved. This CDR3 is 15 amino acids long. V was cut by 3 bases and J by 0 bases, with 13 bases left in between. Germline V gene lookup returns CDR1 SGDLS and CDR2 YYNGEE. Here the CDR3 DNA reads TGTGCCAGCAGCGAGAGTGCAGGTAGCTCCTACGAGCAGTACTTC. Translation gives CASSESAGSSYEQYF. Full variable domain (remainder filled in from reference TRBV9 and TRBJ2-7): DSGVTQTPKHLITATGQRVTLRCSPRSGDLSVYWYQQSLDQGLQFLIQYYNGEERAKGNILERFSAQQFPDLHSELNLSSLELGDSALYFCASSESAGSSYEQYFGPGTRLTVT.